This T cell receptor (beta chain) was recovered during a study of T cell responses to AZD1222 COVID-19 vaccine. Deletions cut 3 bases from V and 2 bases from J, with 13 bases between. Germline V CDR1 and CDR2: LNHDA, SQIVND (reference sequence). The CDR3 is 15 amino acids. Whole-study results and caveats: Spike regions recognized by vaccine-associated CD4 TCRs spanned the protein, led by 160-218 and 743-854. Baseline seropositivity characterized only 5 to 7 AZD1222 recipients.

As regards this clone: Its antigen remains unknown.

TCRdb's copy holds only in-frame clones and misses some; the assay was immunoSEQ multiplex PCR. The sample holds approximately 89,000 clones, 90% seen once. The sample in question was peripheral blood, obtained 28 days after the second AZD1222 dose. The TCR originated in an adult who received the AZD1222 COVID-19 vaccine. V and J are TRBV19 and TRBJ2-5; D is perhaps TRBD1 or TRBD2 (5 bases each). CDR3 sequence: CASSMGVWGQETQYF. CDR3 nucleotides: TGTGCCAGTAGTATGGGGGTTTGGGGGCAAGAGACCCAGTACTTC.